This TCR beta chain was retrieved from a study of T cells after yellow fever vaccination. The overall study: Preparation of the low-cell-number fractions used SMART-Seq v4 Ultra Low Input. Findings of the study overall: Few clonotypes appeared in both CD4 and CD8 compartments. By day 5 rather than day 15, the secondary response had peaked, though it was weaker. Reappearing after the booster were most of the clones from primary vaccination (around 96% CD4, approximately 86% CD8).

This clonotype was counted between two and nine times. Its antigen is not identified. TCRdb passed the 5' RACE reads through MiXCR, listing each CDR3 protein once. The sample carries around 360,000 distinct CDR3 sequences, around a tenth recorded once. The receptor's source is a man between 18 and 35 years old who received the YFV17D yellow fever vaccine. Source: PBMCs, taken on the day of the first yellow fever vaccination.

CDR3 DNA: TGTGCCAGCAGCGTAGGGACAGGGGTGTCATATGGCTACACCTTC. The encoded protein is CASSVGTGVSYGYTF. This sequence joins TRBV9 and TRBJ1-2; 9 bases are shared with TRBD1. CDR1 and CDR2 (germline): SGDLS, YYNGEE. This CDR3 spans 15 amino acids. With V trimmed by 0 bases and J by 5 bases, 5 bases remained unmatched.